One and the same sample provided the 32 T cell receptor beta chains below, sequenced in a study of long-term antiretroviral therapy in people with HIV (dated 2022 in TCRdb). Sequencing of the TRB variable region was done with the immunoSEQ hsTCRB v3.0 assay at survey level resolution. The clones in this table, taken by TCRdb from immuneACCESS, are in-frame only. Not every clone is retained; where verified, under half of the shortfall comes from an unresolved V gene, and the cause of the rest is unknown. The sample yields some 33,000 clones; around 79% were counted once. 5.5% to 7.5% of the sample is in the top ten clones. The sequencing used unsorted PBMCs, collected 0.6 years after starting antiretroviral therapy. The receptors originated from a man aged 18 to 30 with HIV.

This clone counts as medium-sized. The gene calls are TRBV19 and TRBJ2-2; tentative D call: TRBD2 (6 bases). This CDR3 has 13 amino acids. Germline CDR1 LNHDA, CDR2 SQIVND (reference sequence). Trimming shortened V by 7 bases and J by 6 bases, and 12 bases separated the two germline ends. CDR3 coding DNA: TGTGCCAGTACGGCGGGACCCGCCGGGGAGCTGTTTTTT. This translates into CASTAGPAGELFF.

This chain joins TRBV5-6 and TRBJ1-3; tentative D call: TRBD1 (6 bases). The CDR3 length is 14 residues. CDR1 is SGHDT, CDR2 YYEEEE, per germline. V lost 5 bases and J 1 base, leaving 10 bases between the germline ends. The CDR3 region has the DNA TGTGCCAGCAGGAGGGGGGGGTCTGGAAACACCATATATTTT. As protein: CASRRGGSGNTIYF.

This clone showed up just once. V usage is TRBV4-3 and J usage is TRBJ2-7, with 8 nucleotides matching TRBD2. J was trimmed by 0 bases and V by 0 bases; bases with no gene match: 10. CDR3 length equals 18 residues. Germline V lookup: CDR1 LGHNA, CDR2 YSLEER. The CDR3 sequence: CASSQEIGGDFYSYEQYF. CDR3 nucleotide sequence: TGCGCCAGCAGCCAAGAGATCGGGGGGGATTTTTACTCCTACGAGCAGTACTTC.

V and J are TRBV6-6 and TRBJ2-6, with TRBD2 matching 7 bases. This CDR3 is 16 amino acids long. V dropped 8 bases and J dropped 4; count of bases not matched to a gene: 11. CDR1 and CDR2 (germline): MNHNY, SVGAGI (reference sequence). The chain's CDR3 is CASSNWREKGANVLTF. CDR3 bases: TGTGCCAGCTCCAATTGGCGGGAGAAGGGGGCCAACGTCCTGACTTTC.

The chain employs TRBV7-9 and TRBJ2-7; either TRBD1 or TRBD2 may fit D (5 bases each). V was cut by 4 bases and J by 6 bases, with 13 bases left in between. The CDR3 is made up of 13 amino acids. Germline V gives CDR1 SEHNR, CDR2 FQNEAQ (reference sequence). DNA for the CDR3: TGTGCCAGCAGCTCGTACTCCGGGACCGAGCAGTACTTC. Translating it yields CASSSYSGTEQYF.

The CDR3 DNA is TGTGCCAGCAGCGCTAGCGGACAGGGTAGGAATGAGCAGTTCTTC. This sequence encodes CASSASGQGRNEQFF. The genes are TRBV9 and TRBJ2-1, with a weak D call TRBD1 (8 bases). Germline V gene data show CDR1 as SGDLS and CDR2 as YYNGEE. Trimming shortened V by 3 bases and J by 7 bases, and 17 bases separated the two germline ends. The CDR3 runs to 15 residues.

The V and J genes are TRBV7-6 and TRBJ2-3; D is possibly TRBD2 (5 bases). The ends were cut back, 5 bases at V and 5 bases at J, with 20 bases in the middle. CDR3 size: 16 residues. Germline lookup yields CDR1 SGHVS and CDR2 FNYEAQ. The CDR3 nucleotides are TGTGCCAGCAGCGCCCGAGGCGTCTTAGAGGGAGATACGCAGTATTTT. It translates to CASSARGVLEGDTQYF.

The gene calls are TRBV29-1 and TRBJ2-1, with TRBD1 as a possible D gene (5 bases). Germline-derived CDR1 and CDR2 are SQVTM and ANQGSEA. The CDR3 sequence is 12 residues long. V was clipped by 7 bases and J by 5 bases, with 12 bases between them. CDR3 in DNA: TGCAGCGACCTCAGGGTTGACAATGAGCAGTTCTTC. This translates into CSDLRVDNEQFF.

The chain recombines TRBV7-6 with TRBJ1-1; D is perhaps TRBD1 (6 bases). The germline V and J ends were trimmed by 5 bases and 1 base, with 11 bases remaining between them. The CDR3 consists of 14 residues. Germline CDR1 reads SGHVS; CDR2 reads FNYEAQ. The CDR3 spells CASSDGQPNTEAFF. CDR3 DNA: TGTGCCAGCAGCGACGGACAGCCGAACACTGAAGCTTTCTTT.

The chain links TRBV13 to TRBJ2-7, with D possibly being TRBD1 (5 bases). Germline V gives CDR1 PRHDT, CDR2 FYEKMQ (reference sequence). Trimming stripped 1 base from V and 6 bases from J, with 13 bases between. The CDR3 loop spans 14 amino acids. The CDR3 bases are TGTGCCAGCAGCTTAGCCGGTCAGGGCGGCGAGCAGTACTTC. It yields the protein CASSLAGQGGEQYF.

The V and J genes are TRBV7-2 and TRBJ2-1; 9 bases are shared with TRBD1. Germline V gene lookup returns CDR1 SGHTA and CDR2 FQGNSA. Unmatched junction bases numbered 11, after V lost 3 bases and J lost 14 bases. The CDR3 covers 14 residues. The chain's CDR3 is CASSLGQGILQKFF. The CDR3 DNA follows: TGTGCCAGCAGCTTGGGACAGGGAATTCTTCAGAAGTTCTTC.

The chain combines TRBV6-5 with TRBJ2-2, with 8 nucleotides matching TRBD1. After removal of 7 bases from V and 4 bases from J, the junction contained 8 bases not matched to a gene. The CDR3 is made up of 15 amino acids. The germline V gene encodes CDR1 MNHEY and CDR2 SVGAGI. CDR3 in amino acids: CASTTEDRATGELFF. CDR3 DNA sequence: TGTGCCAGCACCACCGAGGACAGGGCCACCGGGGAGCTGTTTTTT.

This clone was recorded only once. For the CDR3, the DNA is TGTGCCAGCAGCCAGACAGGGGGGGCGACCGGGGAGCTGTTTTTT. This encodes CASSQTGGATGELFF. This chain connects TRBV14 to TRBJ2-2, with 9 bases lining up with TRBD1. The V gene's germline CDR1 is SGHDN and CDR2 FVKESK. J gave up 5 bases and V 3 bases, and 4 bases lay outside the gene matches. The CDR3 consists of 15 residues.

V usage is TRBV30 and J usage is TRBJ2-1; maybe TRBD1 (6 bases). The V end lost 0 bases, the J end lost 6 bases, and 15 bases lay between the germline ends. The germline CDR1 and CDR2 sequences are GTSNPN and SVGIG (reference sequence). This CDR3 spans 15 amino acids. Here the CDR3 DNA reads TGTGCCTGGAGTGTACGAGGGGGACGGGGCAATGAGCAGTTCTTC. The encoded protein is CAWSVRGGRGNEQFF.

The V and J genes are TRBV19 and TRBJ2-7; the match to TRBD1 covers 9 bases. CDR1 LNHDA and CDR2 SQIVND come from the germline V gene (reference sequence). The CDR3 runs 14 residues. Trimming cost V 7 bases and J 3 bases; bases outside gene matches: 7. CDR3 bases: TGTGCCAGTACCCCCAGGGACAGGGTCTACGAGCAGTACTTC. Translation: CASTPRDRVYEQYF. Together with reference TRBV19 and TRBJ2-7, the CDR3 gives the full variable domain: DGGITQSPKYLFRKEGQNVTLSCEQNLNHDAMYWYRQDPGQGLRLIYYSQIVNDFQKGDIAEGYSVSREKKESFPLTVTSAQKNPTAFYLCASTPRDRVYEQYFGPGTRLTVT.

This clone has a single count. This rearrangement joins TRBV28 to TRBJ1-2; possible D gene TRBD1, 6 bases. The CDR3 totals 14 residues. Trimming left V 3 bases short and J 1 base short, with 9 bases between. Germline V gives CDR1 MDHEN, CDR2 SYDVKM. This chain's CDR3 is CASSLTGLNYGYTF. The DNA for the CDR3 is TGTGCCAGCAGTTTGACAGGACTTAACTATGGCTACACCTTC.

The chain employs TRBV27 and TRBJ2-7; D remains unclear. The CDR3 contains 14 residues. V lost 3 bases and J lost 1, with 10 bases in between. Germline V gene sequence: CDR1 MNHEY, CDR2 SMNVEV (reference sequence). CDR3 DNA: TGTGCCAGCAGTTTGTCGGACGGGTCCTACGAGCAGTACTTC. Residues: CASSLSDGSYEQYF.

The J gene is TRBJ2-6, the V gene TRBV9; D uncertain. Trimming took 2 bases from V and 0 from J, leaving 6 bases between them. The germline V gene encodes CDR1 SGDLS and CDR2 YYNGEE. This CDR3 has 15 amino acids. The CDR3 sequence: CASSVTGSGANVLTF. The CDR3 DNA is TGTGCCAGCAGCGTGACGGGCTCTGGGGCCAACGTCCTGACTTTC.

The chain uses TRBV27 and TRBJ2-7; 11 nucleotides match TRBD1. The CDR3 is 14 amino acids. CDR1 and CDR2 (germline): MNHEY, SMNVEV (reference sequence). The V segment lost 6 bases and the J segment 13 bases; nucleotides outside the gene matches: 14. The CDR3 coding sequence is TGTGCCAGCAGATGGACAGGGGGCGACTCTCCTTACTACTTC. Translated, it gives CASRWTGGDSPYYF.

The rearrangement joins TRBV2 to TRBJ1-3, with TRBD1 matching over 7 bases. Per germline, CDR1 SNHLY and CDR2 FYNNEI. The CDR3 runs to 15 residues. The J segment lost 0 bases and the V segment lost 9 bases, leaving 8 bases of the junction unmatched. The CDR3 region is CARGGQTLSGNTIYF. For the CDR3, the DNA is TGTGCCAGGGGGGGACAGACACTCTCTGGAAACACCATATATTTT.

The chain links TRBV27 to TRBJ2-5; 7 nucleotides align to TRBD2. This CDR3 comprises 14 residues. V was pared by 10 bases and J by 1 base, with 9 bases of the junction left unmatched. Germline loops: CDR1 MNHEY, CDR2 SMNVEV (reference sequence). The CDR3 here is CATRPSGAQETQYF. The CDR3 DNA sequence: TGTGCCACCCGCCCCAGCGGGGCCCAAGAGACCCAGTACTTC.

The CDR3 DNA is TGTGCCAGCAGTCCCCCTGCCCTCTCCTACGAGCAGTACTTC. It encodes CASSPPALSYEQYF. V is TRBV28 and J is TRBJ2-7; D is unresolved. The V end was cut by 5 bases, the J end by 0 bases, with 11 bases between. Germline V gene lookup returns CDR1 MDHEN and CDR2 SYDVKM. The CDR3 contains 14 residues.

The chain couples TRBV5-1 to TRBJ2-5; no clear D gene. CDR1 is SGHRS and CDR2 is YFSETQ in the germline V gene. With 0 bases removed from V and 5 bases from J, the gap between germline ends came to 5 bases. The CDR3 covers 12 residues. CDR3 region: CASSLALETQYF. Written as DNA, the CDR3 is TGCGCCAGCAGCTTGGCGTTGGAGACCCAGTACTTC.

The V and J genes are TRBV5-4 and TRBJ1-1, with no clear D. Trimming removed 2 bases from V and 3 bases from J, with 8 bases in between. The CDR3 is 13 residues long. Germline V gives CDR1 SGHNT, CDR2 YYREEE (reference sequence). The CDR3 loop reads CASSFGRHTEAFF. For the CDR3, the DNA is TGTGCCAGCAGCTTCGGCCGTCACACTGAAGCTTTCTTT.

V gene TRBV10-2 combines with J gene TRBJ2-7; weak D call: TRBD2 (6 bases). The germline V and J ends were trimmed by 2 bases and 4 bases, with 12 bases remaining between them. Germline V gives CDR1 WSHSY, CDR2 SAAADI. The CDR3 spans 14 residues. The CDR3 DNA sequence: TGCGCCAGCAGTGAGCCGTCCCGGGGGTACGAGCAGTACTTC. Its protein product is CASSEPSRGYEQYF.

The rearrangement uses TRBV6-5 and TRBJ1-2, with a weak D call TRBD1 (6 bases). V shed 4 bases and J shed 8 bases, with 17 bases lying between them. In germline, CDR1 is MNHEY, CDR2 SVGAGI. The CDR3 runs 14 residues. The CDR3 nucleotides read TGTGCCAGCAGTTTAGGGGGTTCGCATCAGGGCTACACCTTC. Translated, it gives CASSLGGSHQGYTF.

The chain links TRBV6-6 to TRBJ1-2; the D gene is possibly TRBD1 (5 bases). The V gene lost 5 bases and the J gene lost 3 bases, with 16 bases spanning the gap. The germline V gene has CDR1 MNHNY and CDR2 SVGAGI (reference sequence). The CDR3 has 15 amino acids. The CDR3 loop reads CASSVGTQRDYGYTF. The CDR3 nucleotides are TGTGCCAGCAGTGTCGGGACGCAGCGGGACTATGGCTACACCTTC.

This chain uses TRBV11-3 with TRBJ2-1; D remains ambiguous. The CDR3 covers 14 residues. The germline V gene has CDR1 SGHNT and CDR2 YENEEA. Between the trimmed V and J ends, which lost 0 bases and 0 bases, there was a span of 3 bases. For the CDR3, the DNA is TGTGCCAGCAGCTTAGATCGCTCCTACAATGAGCAGTTCTTC. Translating gives CASSLDRSYNEQFF.

This clone has just a few counts. This rearrangement joins TRBV27 to TRBJ2-7, with TRBD2 as a possible D gene (5 bases). The CDR3 contains 13 residues. V lost 5 bases, J lost 5 bases, and 13 bases lay in between. Germline V lookup: CDR1 MNHEY, CDR2 SMNVEV (reference sequence). The chain's CDR3 is CASSLGLPDEQYF. In DNA, the CDR3 is TGTGCCAGCAGTCTCGGACTCCCGGACGAGCAGTACTTC.

The chain uses TRBV7-9 and TRBJ2-7; D may be TRBD2 (6 bases). V was clipped by 4 bases and J by 0 bases, with 13 bases between them. The CDR3 is 15 residues long. Per the germline V gene, CDR1 is SEHNR and CDR2 is FQNEAQ (reference sequence). The CDR3 coding sequence is TGTGCCAGCAGCTCCGGACGGGGGACCTCCTACGAGCAGTACTTC. Encoded protein: CASSSGRGTSYEQYF.

This rearrangement joins TRBV18 to TRBJ1-4; 7 positions agree with TRBD1. CDR1 and CDR2 (germline): KGHSH, LQKENI. J lost 0 bases, V lost 6 bases, and 10 bases had no gene match. The CDR3 runs 17 residues. Here the CDR3 reads CASSEIRGGATNEKLFF. The CDR3 nucleotides read TGTGCCAGCTCCGAGATCCGAGGGGGCGCAACTAATGAAAAACTGTTTTTT.

V is TRBV11-2 and J is TRBJ1-3; D is uncertain. Germline-derived CDR1 and CDR2 are SGHAT and FQNNGV. Trimming left V 5 bases short and J 9 bases short, with 11 bases between. This CDR3 contains 12 residues. CDR3 nucleotide sequence: TGTGCCAGCAGCCCCTTCGGTTCCACCATATATTTT. This gives the protein CASSPFGSTIYF.